This T cell receptor (beta chain) emerged from a study of blood T cells in healthy people across ages. Study-level results: In older individuals, TCR beta diversity per million T cells was lower, falling roughly linearly with age.

Per individual sample, total RNA of at least 5.5 micrograms was extracted. CDR1 and CDR2 (germline): SGHVS, FQNEAQ. The length of the CDR3 is 15 residues. V shed 6 bases, J shed 9 bases, and the junction held 12 bases outside the gene matches. With regard to this clonotype: Its antigen is unidentified.

For the second PCR, which ran for about 7 to 11 cycles, a sample-barcoded 5' primer and a J-beta primer mix were used. Sequencing yielded, for each sample, at least 2.5 million paired-end reads carrying CDR3. MiXCR, applied by TCRdb to the 5' RACE reads, yields one record per CDR3 protein. The sample comprises 500,000 to 700,000 distinct CDR3 sequences, under 30% of which are singletons, and approximately 14% rests with the top ten. This rearrangement joins TRBV7-8 to TRBJ2-1; TRBD2 matches 9 bases. This clonotype was obtained from an elderly woman in good health. The material sequenced was blood. The CDR3 bases are TGTGCCAGCAGTCTACTGGCGGGGGGGGGAAGTGAGCAGTTCTTC. Amino acids: CASSLLAGGGSEQFF.